These 5 T cell receptor beta chains came from one sample sequenced in a study of early T cells in non-severe SARS-CoV-2 infection. TCRdb passed the 5' RACE reads through MiXCR, listing each CDR3 protein once. The sample includes 75,000 or so distinct CDR3 sequences, more than 13% seen only once; the top ten take roughly 9.8%. Input material: whole blood. Receptor source: an adult who was a healthcare worker with PCR-confirmed SARS-CoV-2 infection or an uninfected control (not recorded which).

This clonotype has a count of ten or more. The V gene is TRBV7-6, the J gene TRBJ1-2; D remains ambiguous. Germline lookup yields CDR1 SGHVS and CDR2 FNYEAQ. The V gene lost 1 base and the J gene lost 2 bases, with 5 bases spanning the gap. The CDR3 sequence is 13 residues long. CDR3 in DNA: TGTGCCAGCAGCTTAGGGGAGAACTATGGCTACACCTTC. Its translation: CASSLGENYGYTF.

There are a few counts of this clonotype. The CDR3 loop is CSAPGQGAYNEQFF. The CDR3 DNA follows: TGCAGTGCTCCAGGACAGGGGGCTTACAATGAGCAGTTCTTC. The chain couples TRBV20-1 to TRBJ2-1; 11 positions match TRBD1. V trimming: 5 bases; J trimming: 4 bases; junction bases outside the gene matches: 4. There are 14 residues in the CDR3. CDR1 and CDR2 (germline): DFQATT, SNEGSKA (reference sequence).

The CDR3 sequence: CASSTGTSWSTGELFF. The CDR3 DNA is TGTGCCAGCAGCACGGGGACTAGTTGGAGTACCGGGGAGCTGTTTTTT. The gene calls are TRBV7-8 and TRBJ2-2; 8 nucleotides agree with TRBD2. Germline loops: CDR1 SGHVS, CDR2 FQNEAQ. The CDR3 length is 16 residues. The trim removed 5 bases at V and 5 bases at J, leaving 10 bases unmatched.

The table lists this clonotype with a few counts. V gene TRBV20-1 combines with J gene TRBJ1-2; D is uncertain. CDR3 length: 13 amino acids. Per the germline V gene, CDR1 is DFQATT and CDR2 is SNEGSKA (reference sequence). Trimming shortened V by 6 bases and J by 0 bases, and 11 bases separated the two germline ends. CDR3 sequence: CSALRASNYGYTF. CDR3 in DNA: TGCAGTGCCTTGCGGGCTTCTAACTATGGCTACACCTTC.

This clonotype was observed a few times. V gene TRBV7-6 combines with J gene TRBJ2-2; D call uncertain. The V and J ends lost 5 bases and 0 bases respectively, with 4 bases between them. The CDR3 spans 13 residues. CDR1 is SGHVS and CDR2 is FNYEAQ in the germline V gene. The CDR3 coding sequence is TGTGCCAGCAGCGGGGCGAACACCGGGGAGCTGTTTTTT. Its translation: CASSGANTGELFF.